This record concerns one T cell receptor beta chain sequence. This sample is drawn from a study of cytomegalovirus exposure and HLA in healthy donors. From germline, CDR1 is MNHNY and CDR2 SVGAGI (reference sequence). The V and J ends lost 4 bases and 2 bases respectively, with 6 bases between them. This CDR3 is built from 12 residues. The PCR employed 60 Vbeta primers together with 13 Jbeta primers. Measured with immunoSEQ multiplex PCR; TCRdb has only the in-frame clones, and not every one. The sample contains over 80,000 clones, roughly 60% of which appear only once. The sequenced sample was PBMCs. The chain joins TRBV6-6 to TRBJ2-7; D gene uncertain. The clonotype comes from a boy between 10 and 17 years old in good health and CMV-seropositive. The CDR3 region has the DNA TGTGCCAGCAGTTTTACAGCCTACGAGCAGTACTTC. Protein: CASSFTAYEQYF.